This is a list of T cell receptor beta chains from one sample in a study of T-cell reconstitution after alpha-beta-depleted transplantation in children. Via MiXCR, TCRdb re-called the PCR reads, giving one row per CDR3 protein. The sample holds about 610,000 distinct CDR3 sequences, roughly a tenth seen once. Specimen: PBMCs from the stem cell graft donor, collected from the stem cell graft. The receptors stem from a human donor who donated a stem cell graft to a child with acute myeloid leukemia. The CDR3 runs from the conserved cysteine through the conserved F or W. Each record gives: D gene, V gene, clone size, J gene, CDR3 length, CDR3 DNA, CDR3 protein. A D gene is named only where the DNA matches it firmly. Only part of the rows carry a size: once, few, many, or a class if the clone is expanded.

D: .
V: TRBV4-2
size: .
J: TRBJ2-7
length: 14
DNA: TGTGCCAGCAGCCCAGGTGGAATGGAGGTGGAGCAGTACTTC
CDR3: CASSPGGMEVEQYF

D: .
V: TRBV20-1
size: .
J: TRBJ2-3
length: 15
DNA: TGCAGTGCTTTTAAGGCCCTACGGGACACAGATACGCAGTATTTT
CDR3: CSAFKALRDTDTQYF

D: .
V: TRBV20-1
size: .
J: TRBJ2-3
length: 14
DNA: TGCAGTGCCAGCGGGCTAGGCGACACAGATACGCAGTATTTT
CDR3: CSASGLGDTDTQYF

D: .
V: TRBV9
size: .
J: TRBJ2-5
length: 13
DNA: TGTGCCAGCAGCCCCACAGGTTGGGAGACCCAGTACTTC
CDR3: CASSPTGWETQYF

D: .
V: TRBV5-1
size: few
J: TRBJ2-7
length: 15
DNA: TGCGCCAGCAGCTACGCGGGCAGGTCGACCTACGAGCAGTACTTC
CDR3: CASSYAGRSTYEQYF

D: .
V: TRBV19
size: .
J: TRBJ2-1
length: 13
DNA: TGTGCCAGTAGTATAAACTTCCTCAATGAGCAGTTCTTC
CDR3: CASSINFLNEQFF

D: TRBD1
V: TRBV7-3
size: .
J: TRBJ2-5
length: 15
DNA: TGTGCCAGCAGCTTCAGACAGGGTGGGCGAGAGACCCAGTACTTC
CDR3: CASSFRQGGRETQYF

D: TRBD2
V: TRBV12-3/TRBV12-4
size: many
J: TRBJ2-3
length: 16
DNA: TGTGCCAGCAGTAAAGGCCGGGACTACCGCACAGATACGCAGTATTTT
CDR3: CASSKGRDYRTDTQYF

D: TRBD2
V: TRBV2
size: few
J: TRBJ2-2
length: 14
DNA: TGTGCCAGCACCTTAGGACTAGCGGGAGGGGAGCTGTTTTTT
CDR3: CASTLGLAGGELFF

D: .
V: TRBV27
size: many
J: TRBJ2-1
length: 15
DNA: TGTGCCAGCAGTTTGGGCGTTTTATCCTACAATGAGCAGTTCTTC
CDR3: CASSLGVLSYNEQFF

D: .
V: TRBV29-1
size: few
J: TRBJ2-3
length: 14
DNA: TGCAGCGTGGGCCTCCGAGGCAGCACAGATACGCAGTATTTT
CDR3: CSVGLRGSTDTQYF

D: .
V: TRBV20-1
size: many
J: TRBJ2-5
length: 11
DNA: TGCAGTGCTAGGGTCGGAGAGACCCAGTACTTC
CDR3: CSARVGETQYF

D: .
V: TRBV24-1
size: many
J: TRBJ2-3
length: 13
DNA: TGTGCCACCAGGGGGCCGCGCACAGATACGCAGTATTTT
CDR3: CATRGPRTDTQYF

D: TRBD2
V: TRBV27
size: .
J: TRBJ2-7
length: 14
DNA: TGTGCCAGCAGTTCCCCCGGACTAGCGGCCGAGCAGTACTTC
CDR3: CASSSPGLAAEQYF

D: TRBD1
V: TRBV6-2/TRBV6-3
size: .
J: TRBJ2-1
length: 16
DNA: TGTGCCAGCAGTTACTGGGGGACAGGGTCGACGAGTGAGCAGTTCTTC
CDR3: CASSYWGTGSTSEQFF

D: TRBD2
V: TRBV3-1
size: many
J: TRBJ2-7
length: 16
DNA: TGTGCCAGCAGCCAAGGATCAGCGGGAATGGCCTACGAGCAGTACTTC
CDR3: CASSQGSAGMAYEQYF

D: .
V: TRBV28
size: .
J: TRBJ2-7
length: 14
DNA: TGTGCCAGCAGGGGGGCTGGAATCTCCTACGAGCAGTACTTC
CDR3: CASRGAGISYEQYF

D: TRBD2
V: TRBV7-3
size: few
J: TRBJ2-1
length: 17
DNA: TGTGCCAGCAGCCCCACTGCTAGCGGGAGGGTCGACAATGAGCAGTTCTTC
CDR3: CASSPTASGRVDNEQFF

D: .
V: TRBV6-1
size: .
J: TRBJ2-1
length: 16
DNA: TGTGCCACATCCAGGGACAACCTACCCAACTACAATGAGCAGTTCTTC
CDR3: CATSRDNLPNYNEQFF

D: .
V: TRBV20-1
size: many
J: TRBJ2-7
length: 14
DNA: TGCAGTGCTAGAGCCGGGGACCGGGCGTACGAGCAGTACTTC
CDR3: CSARAGDRAYEQYF

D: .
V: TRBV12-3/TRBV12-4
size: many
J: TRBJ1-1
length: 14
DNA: TGTGCCAGCAGTTCCCTGACAGGGAACACTGAAGCTTTCTTT
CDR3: CASSSLTGNTEAFF

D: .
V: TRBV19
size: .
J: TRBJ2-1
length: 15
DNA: TGTGCCAGTAGTACGACAGGCAGCGGGTACAATGAGCAGTTCTTC
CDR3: CASSTTGSGYNEQFF

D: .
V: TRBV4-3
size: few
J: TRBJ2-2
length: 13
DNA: TGCGCCAGCAGCCAGACGTATAACGGGGAGCTGTTTTTT
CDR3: CASSQTYNGELFF

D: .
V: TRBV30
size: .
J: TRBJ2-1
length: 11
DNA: TGTGCCTGGAGGGGTGGCGGGAAACAGTTCTTC
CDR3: CAWRGGGKQFF

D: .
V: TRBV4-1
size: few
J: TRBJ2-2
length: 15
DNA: TGCGCCAGCAGCCAAGAAGGACGGGACGGCGGGGAGCTGTTTTTT
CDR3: CASSQEGRDGGELFF

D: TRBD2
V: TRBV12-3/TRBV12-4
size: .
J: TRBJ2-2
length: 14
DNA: TGTGCCAGCAGCCAGGGACTAGCGTCCGGGGAGCTGTTTTTT
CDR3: CASSQGLASGELFF

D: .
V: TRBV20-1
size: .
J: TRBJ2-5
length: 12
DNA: TGCAGTGCTAGTTCAGGGTTAGAGACCCAGTACTTC
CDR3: CSASSGLETQYF

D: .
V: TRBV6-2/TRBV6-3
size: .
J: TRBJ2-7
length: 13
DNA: TGTGCCAGCACCCTGGGGTATGTCTACGAGCAGTACTTC
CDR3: CASTLGYVYEQYF

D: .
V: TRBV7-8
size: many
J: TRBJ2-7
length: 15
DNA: TGTGCCAGCAGCTACGGACAGCCGAGCTCCTACGAGCAGTACTTC
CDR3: CASSYGQPSSYEQYF

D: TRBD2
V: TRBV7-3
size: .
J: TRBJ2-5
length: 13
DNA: TGTGCCAGCAGCCAACTAGCGGGAGAGACCCAGTACTTC
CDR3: CASSQLAGETQYF

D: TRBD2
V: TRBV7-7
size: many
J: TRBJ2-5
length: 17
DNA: TGTGCTAGCAGCTTATGGGCTAGCGGGATGGAAGGGGAGACCCAGTACTTC
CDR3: CASSLWASGMEGETQYF

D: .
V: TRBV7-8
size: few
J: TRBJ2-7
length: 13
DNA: TGTGCCAGCACTGCGGGACATGAGTACGAGCAGTACTTC
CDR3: CASTAGHEYEQYF

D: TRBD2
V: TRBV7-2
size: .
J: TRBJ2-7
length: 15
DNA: TGTGCCAGCAGCTTAGTCTCTAGCGGCTGTTACGAGCAGTACTTC
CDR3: CASSLVSSGCYEQYF

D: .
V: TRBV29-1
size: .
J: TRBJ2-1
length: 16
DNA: TGCAGCGTTGATGACGAAGGTGGATTCTCCTACAATGAGCAGTTCTTC
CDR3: CSVDDEGGFSYNEQFF

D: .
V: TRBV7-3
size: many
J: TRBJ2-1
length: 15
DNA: TGTGCCAGCAGCCGAACGGGGGATCCCTACAATGAGCAGTTCTTC
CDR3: CASSRTGDPYNEQFF

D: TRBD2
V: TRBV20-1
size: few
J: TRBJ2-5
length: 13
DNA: TGCAGTGCTAGAGTGAGCGGGGGGGAGACCCAGTACTTC
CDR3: CSARVSGGETQYF

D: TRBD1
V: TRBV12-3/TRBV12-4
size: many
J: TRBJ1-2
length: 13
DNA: TGTGCCAGCACCGCCAGGGGGTCCTATGGCTACACCTTC
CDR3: CASTARGSYGYTF

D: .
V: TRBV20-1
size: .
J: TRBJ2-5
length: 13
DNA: TGCAGTGCGTTCTTCTCGACCCAAGAGACCCAGTACTTC
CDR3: CSAFFSTQETQYF

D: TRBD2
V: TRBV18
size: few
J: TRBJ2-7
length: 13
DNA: TGTGCCAGCTCACCAGGGAGGGGTTACGAGCAGTACTTC
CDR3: CASSPGRGYEQYF

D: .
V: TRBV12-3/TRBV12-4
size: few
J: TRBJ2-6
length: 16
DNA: .
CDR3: CASMHFRGPGANVLTF

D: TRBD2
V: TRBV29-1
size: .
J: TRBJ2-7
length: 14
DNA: TGCAGCGCGGGGGGAGGGCGCCTGGAAAACGAGCAGTACTTC
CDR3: CSAGGGRLENEQYF

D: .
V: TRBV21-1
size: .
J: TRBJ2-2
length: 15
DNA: TGTGCCAGCAGCAAAGGGGTGGAAAACACCGGGGAGCTGTTTTTT
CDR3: CASSKGVENTGELFF

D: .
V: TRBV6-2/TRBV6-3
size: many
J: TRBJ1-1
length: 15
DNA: TGTGCCAGCAGCGAACCGGGCTATCAGAACACTGAAGCTTTCTTT
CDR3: CASSEPGYQNTEAFF

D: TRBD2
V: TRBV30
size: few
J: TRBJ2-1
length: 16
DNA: TGTGCCTGGAGTGTCCTAGGACTAGCGGGAGACGATGAGCAGTTCTTC
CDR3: CAWSVLGLAGDDEQFF

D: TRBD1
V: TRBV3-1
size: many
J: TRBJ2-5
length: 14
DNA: TGTGCCAGCAGCCCCCGGACAGGACAAGAGACCCAGTACTTC
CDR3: CASSPRTGQETQYF

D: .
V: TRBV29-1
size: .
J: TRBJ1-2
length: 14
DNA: TGCAGCGTTGAAGATACGGATACACGTTATGGCTACACCTTC
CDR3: CSVEDTDTRYGYTF

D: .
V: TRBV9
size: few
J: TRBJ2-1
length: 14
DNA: TGTGCCAGCAGCGTAGGGGACCGGACGAAGGAGCAGTTCTTC
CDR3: CASSVGDRTKEQFF

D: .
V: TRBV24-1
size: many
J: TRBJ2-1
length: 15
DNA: TGTGCCACCAGTGGCATAAACCGGGAAGATCAAGAGCAGTTCTTC
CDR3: CATSGINREDQEQFF

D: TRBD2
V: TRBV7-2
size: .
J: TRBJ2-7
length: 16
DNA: TGTGCCAGCAGCTTAGCGGCGGGGAGCGGGGCCTACGAGCAGTACTTC
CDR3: CASSLAAGSGAYEQYF

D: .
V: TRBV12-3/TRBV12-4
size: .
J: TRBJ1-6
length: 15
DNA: TGTGCCAGCAGTTTAGGCGGGAAGGGGGGATCACCCCTCCACTTT
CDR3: CASSLGGKGGSPLHF

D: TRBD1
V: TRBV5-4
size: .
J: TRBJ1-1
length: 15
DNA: TGTGCCAGCAGCCCATGGGGACAGATCGTTCCTGAAGCTTTCTTT
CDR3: CASSPWGQIVPEAFF

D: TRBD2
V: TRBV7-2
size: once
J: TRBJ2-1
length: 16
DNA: TGTGCCAGCAGCCCCGCGGGGCGGGAGTCATACAATGAGCAGTTCTTC
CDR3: CASSPAGRESYNEQFF

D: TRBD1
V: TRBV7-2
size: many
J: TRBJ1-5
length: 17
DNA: TGTGCCAGCAGCTTAGGGCAGGGGACAGGGGCTAATCAGCCCCAGCATTTT
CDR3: CASSLGQGTGANQPQHF

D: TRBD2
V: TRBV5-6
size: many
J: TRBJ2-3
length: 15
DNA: TGTGCCAGCAGAAGCCCTGGACTAGCGGCAGATACGCAGTATTTT
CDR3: CASRSPGLAADTQYF

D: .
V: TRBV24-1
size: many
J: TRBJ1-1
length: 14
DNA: TGTGCCACCAGTGATTCCCCCATGAGCACTGAAGCTTTCTTT
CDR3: CATSDSPMSTEAFF

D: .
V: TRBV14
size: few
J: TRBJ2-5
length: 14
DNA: TGTGCCAGCAGACCGGGCGGGATCCAAGAGACCCAGTACTTC
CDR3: CASRPGGIQETQYF

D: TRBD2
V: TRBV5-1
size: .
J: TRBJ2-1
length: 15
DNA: TGCGCCAGCAGCTTGGCCACTAGCGACTACAATGAGCAGTTCTTC
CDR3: CASSLATSDYNEQFF

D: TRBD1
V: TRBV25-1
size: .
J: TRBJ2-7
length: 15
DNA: TGTGCCAGCGCTCGAGCCGGGACAGGGGCCTACGAGCAGTACTTC
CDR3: CASARAGTGAYEQYF

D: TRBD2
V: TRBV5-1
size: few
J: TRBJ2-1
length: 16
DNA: TGCGCCAGCAGCTTGTCTTCTAGCGGGAGGGCCCAAGAGCAGTTCTTC
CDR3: CASSLSSSGRAQEQFF